The clone carrying this TCR beta chain was picked up a small number of times. The antigen is unknown. Generation of TCR beta libraries employed quantitative 5'-RACE incorporating molecular barcodes. One entry per CDR3 protein, called by TCRdb with MiXCR from the 5' RACE reads. The profile shows roughly 180,000 distinct CDR3 sequences, over 10% of them singletons. The germline CDR1 and CDR2 sequences are MGHRA and YSYEKL. With V trimmed by 0 bases and J by 4 bases, 10 bases remained unmatched. The CDR3 loop spans 18 amino acids. This sample is part of a study of CD8 T cells in ankylosing spondylitis. The study, taken as a whole, reports: Existing reports had already noted some motif variants in reactive arthritis synovial fluid and blood. Matched ankylosing spondylitis synovial fluid reportedly showed significant enrichment of disease-linked clones. A TCR beta motif of roughly 8 highly homologous variants appeared characteristic of ankylosing spondylitis blood.

The chain joins TRBV4-1 to TRBJ2-3, with 10 positions matching TRBD2. This TCR was recovered from a male donor with ankylosing spondylitis or in good health (not recorded which). Sequenced sample: blood, either unsorted or a sorted T cell fraction (not recorded which). CDR3 residues: CASSQEPRELAGSDTQYF. The CDR3 bases are TGCGCCAGCAGCCAAGAACCTAGGGAACTAGCGGGATCAGATACGCAGTATTTT.